This T cell receptor beta chain was identified during a study of CD8 T cells in Susac syndrome. cDNA came from around 0.5 to 1 ug RNA primed by random hexamers. TCRdb itself ran the immunoSEQ multiplex PCR reads through MiXCR, one entry per CDR3 protein. The sample holds 300,000 or so distinct CDR3 sequences, about 90% seen once. Germline V gene data show CDR1 as GTSNPN and CDR2 as SVGIG (reference sequence). This CDR3 region has 14 residues. Trimming shortened V by 0 bases and J by 2 bases, and 8 bases separated the two germline ends. Sequences were obtained from CD4+ T cells from PBMCs. The chain combines TRBV30 with TRBJ1-3, with D perhaps TRBD1 (6 bases). The clonotype originates from a human donor with multiple sclerosis. CDR3 nucleotide sequence: TGTGCCTGGAGTGTAAGGGGGGCTGGAAACACCATATATTTT. It yields the protein CAWSVRGAGNTIYF.